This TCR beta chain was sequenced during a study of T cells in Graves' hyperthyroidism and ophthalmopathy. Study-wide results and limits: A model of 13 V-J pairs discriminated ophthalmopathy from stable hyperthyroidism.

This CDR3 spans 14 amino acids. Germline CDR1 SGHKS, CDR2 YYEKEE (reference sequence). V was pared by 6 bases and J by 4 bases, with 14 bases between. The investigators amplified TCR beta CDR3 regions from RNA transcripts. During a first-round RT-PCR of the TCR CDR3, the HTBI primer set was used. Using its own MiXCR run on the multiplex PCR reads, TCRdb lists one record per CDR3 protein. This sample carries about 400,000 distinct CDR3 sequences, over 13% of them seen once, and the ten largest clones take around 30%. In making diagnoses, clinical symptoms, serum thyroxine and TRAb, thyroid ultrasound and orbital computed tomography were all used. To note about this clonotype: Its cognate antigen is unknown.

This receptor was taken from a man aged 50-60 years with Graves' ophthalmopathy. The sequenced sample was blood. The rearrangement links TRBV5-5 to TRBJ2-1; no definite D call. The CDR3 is CASTGEGFYNEQFF. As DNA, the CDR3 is TGTGCCAGCACCGGCGAAGGCTTTTACAATGAGCAGTTCTTC.